The 22 T cell receptor beta chains below come from one sample, sequenced in a study of shared clonotypes between healthy human individuals. Sequenced by immunoSEQ multiplex PCR; TCRdb stores in-frame clones only, minus some. This sample has approximately 720,000 clones, with less than 80% found just once. Sequencing used memory CD4+ T cells sorted from blood. Subset denoted: CD45RA-negative fraction. The receptors shown here come from a woman between 25 and 40 years old in good health.

The chain joins TRBV6-1 to TRBJ1-2; D is undetermined. The germline V gene encodes CDR1 MNHNS and CDR2 SASEGT. The CDR3 is made up of 15 amino acids. V lost 2 bases and J 9 bases, leaving 19 bases between the germline ends. The CDR3 coding sequence is TGTGCCAGCAGTGAAAGTCTGGCACCGTTCGGGAGCTACACCTTC. Protein product: CASSESLAPFGSYTF.

This clone was recorded at least ten times. Germline and junction disagree at one end, which may indicate a read error. V is TRBV29-1 and J is TRBJ2-5; 8 bases map to TRBD1. The germline gives CDR1 SQVTM, CDR2 ANQGSEA. The CDR3 loop spans 13 amino acids. The CDR3 loop is CSVKDRGEETQYF. CDR3 sequence (DNA): TGCAGCGTTAAAGACAGGGGAGAAGAGACCCAGTACTTC.

The chain carries TRBV6-5 and TRBJ1-2, with D maybe TRBD1 (5 bases). Germline loops: CDR1 MNHEY, CDR2 SVGAGI. The V gene lost 0 bases and the J gene lost 7 bases, with 18 bases spanning the gap. The CDR3 has 16 amino acids. CDR3 DNA sequence: TGTGCCAGCAGTTACTCGAGAGGAGGGGAGGGTACTGGCTACACCTTC. Translation gives CASSYSRGGEGTGYTF.

The chain employs TRBV2 and TRBJ1-5; no clear D. The CDR3 extends over 14 amino acids. Germline V gene lookup returns CDR1 SNHLY and CDR2 FYNNEI. V was trimmed by 3 bases and J by 5 bases, leaving 11 bases between them. The CDR3 spells CASSETYSDQPQHF. Here the CDR3 DNA reads TGTGCCAGCAGTGAGACTTACTCGGATCAGCCCCAGCATTTT.

The rearrangement links TRBV7-8 to TRBJ2-1, with D possibly being TRBD1 or TRBD2 (6 bases each). V lost 1 base to trimming and J lost 3 bases, with 22 bases between them. Germline values: CDR1 SGHVS, CDR2 FQNEAQ. The CDR3 has 19 amino acids. For the CDR3, the DNA is TGTGCCAGCAGCTTAGAGACAGGATCAGGAGCGGGCCACTACAATGAGCAGTTCTTC. Its protein product is CASSLETGSGAGHYNEQFF.

The chain uses TRBV27 and TRBJ1-4; D remains ambiguous. The CDR3 consists of 13 residues. The V and J ends lost 6 bases and 2 bases respectively, with 7 bases between them. Germline lookup yields CDR1 MNHEY and CDR2 SMNVEV (reference sequence). The DNA of the CDR3 is TGTGCCAGCAGACAGCTTACTAATGAAAAACTGTTTTTT. Residues: CASRQLTNEKLFF.

The chain joins TRBV6-1 to TRBJ1-5; 10 nucleotides align to TRBD1. The CDR3 covers 13 residues. Trimming cost V 9 bases and J 5 bases; bases outside gene matches: 4. Germline CDR1 is MNHNS and CDR2 is SASEGT. The CDR3 spells CASLGTGDQPQHF. DNA of the CDR3: TGTGCCAGTTTAGGGACAGGGGATCAGCCCCAGCATTTT.

This clone was detected many times. The chain joins TRBV2 to TRBJ1-4; D is uncertain. The CDR3 runs 12 residues. V lost 2 bases, J lost 14 bases, and 12 bases lay in between. Germline CDR1 and CDR2: SNHLY and FYNNEI. Written as DNA, the CDR3 is TGTGCCAGCAGTGAACGTATGACACCCCTGTTTTTT. Protein product: CASSERMTPLFF.

The V gene is TRBV6-4, the J gene TRBJ1-2; D perhaps matches TRBD1 (5 bases). Germline V gives CDR1 MRHNA, CDR2 SNTAGT. CDR3 length: 13 residues. V gave up 8 bases and J gave up 7 bases, with 17 bases separating them. The CDR3 region is CASRDLGHSGYTF. CDR3 in DNA: TGTGCCAGCCGGGACCTAGGCCACAGTGGCTACACCTTC.

Concerning this clone: Other DNA sequences in the sample encode the same CDR3. The chain uses TRBV18 and TRBJ2-7; 7 positions match TRBD1. The J segment lost 3 bases and the V segment lost 2 bases, leaving 4 bases of the junction unmatched. Germline CDR1 KGHSH, CDR2 LQKENI. CDR3 length: 14 amino acids. CDR3 nucleotides: TGTGCCAGCTCACCAAGGACAGGTAGCTACGAGCAGTACTTC. It encodes CASSPRTGSYEQYF. Combining the CDR3 with reference TRBV18 and TRBJ2-7 gives the whole variable domain NAGVMQNPRHLVRRRGQEARLRCSPMKGHSHVYWYRQLPEEGLKFMVYLQKENIIDESGMPKERFSAEFPKEGPSILRIQQVVRGDSAAYFCASSPRTGSYEQYFGPGTRLTVT.

A word on this clone: Distinct nucleotide sequences in the sample also encode this CDR3. The chain uses TRBV5-4 and TRBJ2-1; 8 bases are a match to TRBD2. Per the germline V gene, CDR1 is SGHNT and CDR2 is YYREEE (reference sequence). V shed 3 bases, J shed 3 bases, and the junction held 5 bases outside the gene matches. The CDR3 contains 15 residues. The CDR3 bases are TGTGCCAGCAGCTCCGGACTAGCAGACTACAATGAGCAGTTCTTC. This gives the protein CASSSGLADYNEQFF.

The genes are TRBV4-1 and TRBJ2-2; 13 bases are shared with TRBD2. V was clipped by 3 bases and J by 1 base; unmatched bases: 14. The CDR3 extends over 21 amino acids. The germline CDR1 and CDR2 sequences are MGHRA and YSYEKL. CDR3 amino acids: CASSQMRLAGGVRGNTGELFF. The CDR3 DNA reads TGCGCCAGCAGCCAGATGCGACTAGCGGGAGGCGTCAGAGGGAACACCGGGGAGCTGTTTTTT.

The chain couples TRBV7-3 to TRBJ2-1, with 8 bases lining up with TRBD1. With V trimmed by 4 bases and J by 7 bases, 3 bases remained unmatched. There are 13 residues in the CDR3. Germline V gives CDR1 SGHTA, CDR2 FQGTGA. CDR3 loop: CASSSDRENEQFF. The DNA for the CDR3 is TGTGCCAGCAGCTCGGACAGGGAGAATGAGCAGTTCTTC. The whole variable domain, remainder taken from reference TRBV7-3 and TRBJ2-1, is GAGVSQTPSNKVTEKGKYVELRCDPISGHTALYWYRQSLGQGPEFLIYFQGTGAADDSGLPNDRFFAVRPEGSVSTLKIQRTERGDSAVYLCASSSDRENEQFFGPGTRLTVL.

The chain combines TRBV29-1 with TRBJ2-2; 12 nucleotides align to TRBD2. V trimming: 3 bases; J trimming: 6 bases; junction bases outside the gene matches: 5. The germline V gene encodes CDR1 SQVTM and CDR2 ANQGSEA. The CDR3 contains 15 residues. CDR3 DNA sequence: TGCAGCGTTGACCCTTCTAGCGGGAGGGCCGGGGAGCTGTTTTTT. This gives the protein CSVDPSSGRAGELFF.

This clone was observed a single time. The genes are TRBV28 and TRBJ1-2; TRBD1 agrees at 8 bases. With V trimmed by 6 bases and J by 4 bases, 10 bases remained unmatched. Germline-derived CDR1 and CDR2 are MDHEN and SYDVKM. The CDR3 consists of 15 residues. This chain's CDR3 is CASSLRTGRSYGYTF. For the CDR3, the DNA is TGTGCCAGCAGCCTACGGACAGGGAGAAGCTATGGCTACACCTTC.

The rearrangement uses TRBV11-2 and TRBJ2-2; possibly TRBD1 or TRBD2 for D (5 bases each). V gave up 2 bases and J gave up 5 bases, with 15 bases separating them. In germline, CDR1 is SGHAT, CDR2 FQNNGV. CDR3 length: 16 residues. CDR3 DNA sequence: TGTGCCAGCAGCTTACGGCCTCAGGGCGGGACCGGGGAGCTGTTTTTT. Translated: CASSLRPQGGTGELFF.

The chain links TRBV19 to TRBJ1-2; weak D call: TRBD1 (5 bases). V was cut by 4 bases and J by 7 bases, with 22 bases left in between. This CDR3 spans 16 amino acids. Germline V gives CDR1 LNHDA, CDR2 SQIVND (reference sequence). CDR3: CASSRQPGRANGGYTF. The CDR3 nucleotides are TGTGCCAGTAGTAGACAACCGGGACGGGCGAATGGTGGCTACACCTTC.

The J gene is TRBJ1-4, the V gene TRBV27, with D perhaps TRBD1 (5 bases). CDR3 length: 15 residues. The ends were cut back, 6 bases at V and 1 base at J, with 12 bases in the middle. Germline CDR1 is MNHEY and CDR2 is SMNVEV (reference sequence). The CDR3 region is CASSLSGGTNEKLFF. CDR3 sequence (DNA): TGTGCCAGCAGCCTATCTGGGGGAACTAATGAAAAACTGTTTTTT.

This clone was recorded many times. The chain links TRBV19 to TRBJ1-2; D gene uncertain. Per germline, CDR1 LNHDA and CDR2 SQIVND (reference sequence). The CDR3 consists of 13 residues. Trimming left V 7 bases short and J 3 bases short, with 12 bases between. The CDR3 here is CASIDPSHYGYTF. The CDR3 DNA follows: TGTGCCAGTATTGATCCCAGTCACTATGGCTACACCTTC.

The chain couples TRBV10-3 to TRBJ2-5; 7 bases are shared with TRBD1. V trimming: 0 bases; J trimming: 4 bases; junction bases outside the gene matches: 2. CDR3 length equals 14 residues. Per the germline V gene, CDR1 is ENHRY and CDR2 is SYGVKD. CDR3 in DNA: TGTGCCATCAGTGAGTCGACAGGGATAGAGACCCAGTACTTC. It yields the protein CAISESTGIETQYF.

The chain employs TRBV7-2 and TRBJ1-1; D gene ambiguous. From germline, CDR1 is SGHTA and CDR2 FQGNSA. The CDR3 consists of 13 residues. The V end was cut by 5 bases, the J end by 2 bases, with 9 bases between. CDR3: CASSKHRNTEAFF. The CDR3, as DNA: TGTGCCAGCAGCAAACACAGAAACACTGAAGCTTTCTTT.

The chain is built from TRBV4-2 and TRBJ2-1; 8 nucleotides align to TRBD2. CDR1 LGHNA and CDR2 YNFKEQ come from the germline V gene. The junction had 5 bases not matched to a gene; V was cut back by 1 base and J by 3 bases. This CDR3 has 16 amino acids. The DNA for the CDR3 is TGTGCCAGCAGCCAAGGCGGGAGGATGGGCTACAATGAGCAGTTCTTC. This codes for CASSQGGRMGYNEQFF.